These T cell receptor beta chains were read from a single sample in a study of T cell repertoires in cytomegalovirus infection. TCRdb independently ran MiXCR on the reads; one entry per CDR3 protein. The table lists about 920,000 distinct CDR3 sequences, around 30% of them singletons. These receptors have no identified antigens. Sequenced material: cultured CD8+ T cells from PBMCs, taken from culture after CMV antigen stimulation. The receptors come from a human donor in good health (CMV status not recorded). Some clones in this sample may be carry-over from other donors' samples. Each CDR3 is given with its conserved first and last residue. The D gene is left open where the match is weak.

TRBV12-3/TRBV12-4	TRBD1	TRBJ2-1	CASSSLQGARRNAGLSSYNEQFF
TRBV18	.	TRBJ1-2	CASSPPVVPSHGYTF
TRBV4-1	TRBD2	TRBJ2-1	CASSQEVGLAGLREQFF
TRBV7-9	.	TRBJ2-2	CASSLSSAIGELFF
TRBV29-1	.	TRBJ2-7	CSVLGLGSSYEQYF
TRBV15	TRBD1	TRBJ2-5	CATSSHRGETQYF
TRBV27	.	TRBJ1-5	CASSPSHGDYSNQPQHF
TRBV4-2	.	TRBJ1-1	CASSHPGDVMNTEAFF
TRBV25-1	.	TRBJ1-6	CASSETARAGQNSPLHF
TRBV12-3/TRBV12-4	.	TRBJ2-3	CASSFGFTGSDTQYF
TRBV4-2	.	TRBJ1-1	CASSQGPPDTEAFF
TRBV11-2	TRBD2	TRBJ2-4	CASSLVPPSGGAKNIQYF
TRBV7-9	TRBD2	TRBJ2-1	CASRSSGGAASNEQFF
TRBV19	TRBD1	TRBJ1-2	CASSRGLSYGYTF
TRBV28	TRBD1	TRBJ2-2	CALEPGTGHTGELFF
TRBV27	.	TRBJ1-2	CASSSTGGGYTF
TRBV6-1	.	TRBJ1-5	CASSEAVPTHPEPQHF
TRBV4-3	.	TRBJ2-1	CASSQDRRRTANEQFF
TRBV15	.	TRBJ1-2	CATSRDPDRNGYTF
TRBV11-2	.	TRBJ1-3	CASSSGIPSGNTIYF
TRBV4-1	.	TRBJ2-3	CASSQVLDTDTQYF
TRBV9	.	TRBJ2-6	CASSPGFSGANVLTF
TRBV19	TRBD1	TRBJ1-5	CASSAYHSRDRGQPQHF
TRBV7-9	TRBD1	TRBJ2-1	CASSGDRGFLGGRYEQFF
TRBV10-3	TRBD1	TRBJ1-3	CAIRTGQGGSSGNTIYF
TRBV7-6	TRBD2	TRBJ2-1	CASRRLAGSLIRDNEQFF
TRBV6-4	.	TRBJ2-1	CASSVFTRPLSNEQFF
TRBV4-1	.	TRBJ2-1	CASSQVGRSSYNEQFF
TRBV6-5	TRBD1	TRBJ1-3	CASSYDGTDSGNTIYF
TRBV6-6	.	TRBJ2-2	CASRPGPLGGELFF
TRBV12-3/TRBV12-4	.	TRBJ1-4	CANSLGVDLFF
TRBV12-3/TRBV12-4	.	TRBJ2-1	CASSFRLAYEQFF
TRBV4-1	.	TRBJ2-2	CASSQFDTGELFF